Listed below are T cell receptor beta chains from one sample, sequenced in a study of T cell responses to AZD1222 COVID-19 vaccine. Profiling relied on immunoSEQ multiplex PCR, and the TCRdb table lists in-frame clones only, not all of them. The data show some 130,000 clones, approximately 93% seen once. The material was peripheral blood, obtained on day 0 of AZD1222 vaccination. These receptors originate from an adult in good health. Each CDR3 is given with its conserved first and last residue. Fields, in order: clone size, V gene, J gene, D gene, CDR3 DNA, CDR3 protein. A D gene is named only where the DNA matches it firmly. Not all rows give a size; the values are once, few, many and, for expanded clones, a class.

NA	TRBV4-2	TRBJ2-1	NA	TGTGCCAGCAGCCAAGGGAGCTACGCGAGCTCCTACAATGAGCAGTTCTTC	CASSQGSYASSYNEQFF
NA	TRBV28	TRBJ1-6	TRBD1	TGTGCCAGCAGCATGGGAGACAGGGGGTTTTCACCCCTCCACTTT	CASSMGDRGFSPLHF
NA	TRBV5-1	TRBJ2-7	TRBD2	TGCGCCAGCAGCTTGGCCCAAGCGGGAGGGGCCGAGCAGTACTTC	CASSLAQAGGAEQYF
NA	TRBV18	TRBJ2-7	TRBD2	TGTGCCAGCTCACCAAGTTGGGGGGGAAACGAGCAGTACTTC	CASSPSWGGNEQYF
NA	TRBV3-1/TRBV3-2	TRBJ1-1	NA	TGTGCCAGCAGCCAAGTCTGGGGGATTGACGGAGCTTTCTTT	CASSQVWGIDGAFF
NA	TRBV6-5	TRBJ2-5	NA	TGTGCCAGCAGTAGAGGTCCCCAAGAGACCCAGTACTTC	CASSRGPQETQYF
NA	TRBV7-9	TRBJ1-1	TRBD1	TGTGCCAGCAGCTGGGACAGGGGAGACACTGAAGCTTTCTTT	CASSWDRGDTEAFF
NA	TRBV5-4	TRBJ2-7	TRBD2	TGTGCCAGCAGCTTGGAGCGGGGGTCCTACGAGCAGTACTTC	CASSLERGSYEQYF
once	TRBV13	TRBJ2-7	TRBD2	TGTGCCAGCAGCTCGGGAGGTCTCGACGAGCAGTACTTC	CASSSGGLDEQYF
once	TRBV11-2	TRBJ2-1	NA	TGTGCCAGCAGCATCATCGATGAGCAGTTCTTC	CASSIIDEQFF